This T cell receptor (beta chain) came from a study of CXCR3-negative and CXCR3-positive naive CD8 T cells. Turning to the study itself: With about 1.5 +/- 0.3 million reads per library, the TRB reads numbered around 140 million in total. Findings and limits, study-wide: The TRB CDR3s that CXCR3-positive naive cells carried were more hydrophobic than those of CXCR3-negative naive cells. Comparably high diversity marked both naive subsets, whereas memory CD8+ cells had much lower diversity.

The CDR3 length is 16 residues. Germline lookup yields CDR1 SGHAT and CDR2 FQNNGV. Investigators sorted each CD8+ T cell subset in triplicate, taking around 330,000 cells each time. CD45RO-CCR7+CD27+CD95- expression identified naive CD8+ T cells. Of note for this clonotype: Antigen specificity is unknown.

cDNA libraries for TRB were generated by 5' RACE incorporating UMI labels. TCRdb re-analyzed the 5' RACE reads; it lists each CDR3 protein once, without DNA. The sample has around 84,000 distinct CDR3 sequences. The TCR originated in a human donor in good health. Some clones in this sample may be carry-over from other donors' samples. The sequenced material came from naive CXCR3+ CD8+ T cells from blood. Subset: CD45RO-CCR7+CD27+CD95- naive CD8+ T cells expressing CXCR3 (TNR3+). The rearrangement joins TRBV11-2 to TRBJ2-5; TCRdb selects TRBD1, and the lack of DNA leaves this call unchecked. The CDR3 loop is CASDGDRDRGFGTQYF. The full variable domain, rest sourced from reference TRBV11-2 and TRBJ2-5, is EAGVAQSPRYKIIEKRQSVAFWCNPISGHATLYWYQQILGQGPKLLIQFQNNGVVDDSQLPKDRFSAERLKGVDSTLKIQPAKLEDSAVYLCASDGDRDRGFGTQYFGPGTRLLVL.